This T cell receptor beta chain was identified in a study of early T cells in non-severe SARS-CoV-2 infection. Across the study: Chains were not paired, and sequencing was done on bulk RNA from unsorted whole blood. General observations from the study: Using VDJdb, the matching emphasized anti-spike CD8 responses while missing private and CD4 specificities.

This clonotype was seen more than once but under ten times. Its cognate antigen is unknown. Germline CDR1 is SEHNR and CDR2 is FQNEAQ (reference sequence). CDR3 size: 14 residues. The germline V and J ends were trimmed by 5 bases and 4 bases, with 14 bases remaining between them. Individual cDNA molecules carried attached unique molecular identifiers. One entry per CDR3 protein, called by TCRdb with MiXCR from the 5' RACE reads. The table lists roughly 25,000 distinct CDR3 sequences, 4.3% of them singletons, with 15% to 18% in the top ten. The sequence was obtained from an adult who was a healthcare worker with PCR-confirmed SARS-CoV-2 infection or an uninfected control (not recorded which). The genes are TRBV7-9 and TRBJ1-2; D gene unclear. What was sequenced was whole blood. CDR3 in amino acids: CASSPGAGPYGYTF. CDR3 nucleotides: TGTGCCAGCAGCCCTGGTGCGGGTCCCTATGGCTACACCTTC.